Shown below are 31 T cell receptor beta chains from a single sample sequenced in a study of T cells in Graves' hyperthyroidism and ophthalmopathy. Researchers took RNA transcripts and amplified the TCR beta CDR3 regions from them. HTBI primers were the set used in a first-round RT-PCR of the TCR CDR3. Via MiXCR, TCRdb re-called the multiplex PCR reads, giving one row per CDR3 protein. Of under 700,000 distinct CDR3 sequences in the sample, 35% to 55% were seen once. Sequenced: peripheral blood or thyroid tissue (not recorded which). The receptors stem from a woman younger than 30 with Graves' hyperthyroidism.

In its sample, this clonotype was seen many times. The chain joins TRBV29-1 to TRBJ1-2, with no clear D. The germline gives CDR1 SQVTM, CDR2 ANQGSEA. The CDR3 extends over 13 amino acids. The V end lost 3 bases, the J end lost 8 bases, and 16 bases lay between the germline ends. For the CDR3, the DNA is TGCAGCGTTGAGGGCCCTAATTTGGGCGGCTACACCTTC. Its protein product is CSVEGPNLGGYTF.

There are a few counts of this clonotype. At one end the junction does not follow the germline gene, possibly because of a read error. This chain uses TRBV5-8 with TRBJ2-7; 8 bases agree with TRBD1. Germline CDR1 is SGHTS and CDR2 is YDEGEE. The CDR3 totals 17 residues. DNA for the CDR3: TGCGCCAGCAGCCACCCCCTGGACAGGGCCAACTCCTACGAGCAGTACTTC. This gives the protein CASSHPLDRANSYEQYF. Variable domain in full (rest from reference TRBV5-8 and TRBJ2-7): EAGVTQSPTHLIKTRGQQATLRCSPISGHTSVYWYQQALGLGLQFLLWYDEGEERNRGNFPPRFSGRQFPNYSSELNVNALELEDSALYLCASSHPLDRANSYEQYFGPGTRLTVT.

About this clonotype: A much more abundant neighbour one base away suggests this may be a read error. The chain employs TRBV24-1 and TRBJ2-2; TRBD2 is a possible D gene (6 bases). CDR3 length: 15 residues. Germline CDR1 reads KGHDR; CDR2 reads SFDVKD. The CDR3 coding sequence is TGTGCCACCAGACTCGAACTAGCCAACACCAGGGAGCTGTTTTTT. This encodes CATRLELANTRELFF.

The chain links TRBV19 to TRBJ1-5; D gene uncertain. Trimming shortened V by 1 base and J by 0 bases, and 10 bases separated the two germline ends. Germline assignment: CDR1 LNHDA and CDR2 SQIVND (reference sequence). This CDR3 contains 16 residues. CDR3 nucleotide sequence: TGTGCCAGTAGTATAGGCAGGATATATAGCAATCAGCCCCAGCATTTT. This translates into CASSIGRIYSNQPQHF.

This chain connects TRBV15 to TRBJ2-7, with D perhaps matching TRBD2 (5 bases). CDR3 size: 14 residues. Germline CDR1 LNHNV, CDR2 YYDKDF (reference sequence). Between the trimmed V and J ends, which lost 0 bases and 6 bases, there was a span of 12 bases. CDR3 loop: CATSRDRERFEQYF. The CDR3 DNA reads TGTGCCACCAGCAGAGATCGGGAACGCTTCGAGCAGTACTTC.

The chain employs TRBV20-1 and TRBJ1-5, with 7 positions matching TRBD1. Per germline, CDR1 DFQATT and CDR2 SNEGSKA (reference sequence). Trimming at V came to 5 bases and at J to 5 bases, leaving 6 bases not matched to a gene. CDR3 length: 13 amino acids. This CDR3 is CSASTGTDQPQHF. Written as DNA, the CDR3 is TGCAGTGCTTCCACCGGGACAGATCAGCCCCAGCATTTT.

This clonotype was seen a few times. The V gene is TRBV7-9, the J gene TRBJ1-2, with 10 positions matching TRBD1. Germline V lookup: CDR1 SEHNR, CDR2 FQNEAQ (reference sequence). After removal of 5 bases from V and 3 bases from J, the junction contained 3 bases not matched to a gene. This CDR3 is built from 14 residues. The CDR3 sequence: CASSDRGLDYGYTF. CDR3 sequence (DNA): TGTGCCAGCAGCGACAGGGGGCTGGACTATGGCTACACCTTC.

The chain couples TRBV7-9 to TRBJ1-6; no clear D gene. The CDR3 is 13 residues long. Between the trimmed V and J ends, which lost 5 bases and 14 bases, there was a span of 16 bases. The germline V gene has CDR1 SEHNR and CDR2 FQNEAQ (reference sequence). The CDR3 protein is CASSQDKVSALHF. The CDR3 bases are TGTGCCAGCAGCCAAGATAAGGTCTCGGCCCTCCACTTT.

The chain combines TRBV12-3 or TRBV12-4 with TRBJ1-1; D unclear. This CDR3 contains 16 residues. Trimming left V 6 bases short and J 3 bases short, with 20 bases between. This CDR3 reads CASSSGSRPGYTEAFF. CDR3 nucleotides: TGTGCCAGCAGCTCCGGTTCTCGTCCCGGATACACTGAAGCTTTCTTT.

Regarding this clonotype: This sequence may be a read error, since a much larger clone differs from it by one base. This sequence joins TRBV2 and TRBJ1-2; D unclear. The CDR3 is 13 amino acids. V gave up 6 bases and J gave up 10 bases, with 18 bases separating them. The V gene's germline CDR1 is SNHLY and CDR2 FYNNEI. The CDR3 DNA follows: TGTGCCAGCAGCGCGACTCCATCCTGGTTCTACACCTTC. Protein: CASSATPSWFYTF.

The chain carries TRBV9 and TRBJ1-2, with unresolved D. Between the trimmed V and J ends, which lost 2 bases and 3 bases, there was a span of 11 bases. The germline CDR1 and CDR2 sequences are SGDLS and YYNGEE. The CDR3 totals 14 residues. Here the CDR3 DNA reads TGTGCCAGCAGCGTTGCGGATCCTGACTATGGCTACACCTTC. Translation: CASSVADPDYGYTF.

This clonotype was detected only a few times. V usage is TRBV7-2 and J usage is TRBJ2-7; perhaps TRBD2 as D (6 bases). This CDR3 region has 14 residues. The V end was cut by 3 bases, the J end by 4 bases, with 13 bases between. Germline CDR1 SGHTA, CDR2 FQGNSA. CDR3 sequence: CASSFDGGKYEQYF. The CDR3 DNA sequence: TGTGCCAGCAGCTTTGACGGCGGGAAGTACGAGCAGTACTTC.

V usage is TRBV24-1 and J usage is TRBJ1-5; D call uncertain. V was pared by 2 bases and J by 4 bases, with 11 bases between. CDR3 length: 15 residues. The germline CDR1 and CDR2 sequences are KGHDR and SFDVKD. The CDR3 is CATSDSENSNQPQHF. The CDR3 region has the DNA TGTGCCACCAGTGATTCAGAGAACAGTAATCAGCCCCAGCATTTT.

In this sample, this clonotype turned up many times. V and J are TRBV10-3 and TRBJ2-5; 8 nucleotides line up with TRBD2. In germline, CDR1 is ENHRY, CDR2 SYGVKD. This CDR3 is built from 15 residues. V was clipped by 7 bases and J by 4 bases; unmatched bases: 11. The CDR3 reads CAIKGDEAGAETQYF. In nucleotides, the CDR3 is TGTGCCATCAAGGGCGACGAAGCGGGAGCAGAGACCCAGTACTTC.

Here the CDR3 reads CASSLAGTGGPLSGNTIYF. The CDR3 region has the DNA TGCGCCAGCAGCTTGGCCGGGACAGGGGGTCCCCTCTCTGGAAACACCATATATTTT. The rearrangement uses TRBV5-1 and TRBJ1-3; TRBD1 aligns across 11 bases. Germline trimming cut 0 bases from V and 0 bases from J; bases unmatched to any gene: 8. CDR3 length: 19 residues. Germline V gene sequence: CDR1 SGHRS, CDR2 YFSETQ.

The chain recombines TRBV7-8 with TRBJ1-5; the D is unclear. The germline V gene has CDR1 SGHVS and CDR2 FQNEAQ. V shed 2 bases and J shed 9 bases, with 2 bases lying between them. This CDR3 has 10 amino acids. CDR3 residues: CASSLRPQHF. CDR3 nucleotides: TGTGCCAGCAGCTTAAGGCCCCAGCATTTT.

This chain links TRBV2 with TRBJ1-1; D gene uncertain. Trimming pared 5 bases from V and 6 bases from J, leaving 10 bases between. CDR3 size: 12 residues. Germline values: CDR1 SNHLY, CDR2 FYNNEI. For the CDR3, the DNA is TGTGCCAGCAGTTCCCGGTCGGCTGAAGCTTTCTTT. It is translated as CASSSRSAEAFF.

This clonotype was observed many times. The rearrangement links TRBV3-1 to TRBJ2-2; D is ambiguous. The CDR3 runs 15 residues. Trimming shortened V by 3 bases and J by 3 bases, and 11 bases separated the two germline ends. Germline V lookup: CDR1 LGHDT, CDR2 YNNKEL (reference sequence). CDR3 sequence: CASSHDQMYTGELFF. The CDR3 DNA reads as TGTGCCAGCAGCCACGATCAGATGTACACCGGGGAGCTGTTTTTT.

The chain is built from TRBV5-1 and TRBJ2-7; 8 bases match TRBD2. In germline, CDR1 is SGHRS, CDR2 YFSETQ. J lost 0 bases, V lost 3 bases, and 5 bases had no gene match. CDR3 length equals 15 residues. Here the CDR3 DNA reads TGCGCCAGCAGCTCTCGGGGGGGAAGCTCCTACGAGCAGTACTTC. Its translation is CASSSRGGSSYEQYF.

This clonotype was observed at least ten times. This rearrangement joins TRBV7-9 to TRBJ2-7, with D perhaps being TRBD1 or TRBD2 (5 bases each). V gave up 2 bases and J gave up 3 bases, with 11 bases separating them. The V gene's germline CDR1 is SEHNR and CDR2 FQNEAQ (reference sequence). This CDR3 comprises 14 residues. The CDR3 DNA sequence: TGTGCCAGCAGCTTAATGGCAGGGAGCTACGAGCAGTACTTC. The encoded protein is CASSLMAGSYEQYF. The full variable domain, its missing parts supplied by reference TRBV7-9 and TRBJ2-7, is DTGVSQNPRHKITKRGQNVTFRCDPISEHNRLYWYRQTLGQGPEFLTYFQNEAQLEKSRLLSDRFSAERPKGSFSTLEIQRTEQGDSAMYLCASSLMAGSYEQYFGPGTRLTVT.

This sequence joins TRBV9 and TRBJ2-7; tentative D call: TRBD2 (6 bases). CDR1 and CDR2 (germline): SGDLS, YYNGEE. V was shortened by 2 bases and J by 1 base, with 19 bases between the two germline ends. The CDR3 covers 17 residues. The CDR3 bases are TGTGCCAGCAGCGTTGAATTCTCCGGGGGACGATCCTACGAGCAGTACTTC. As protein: CASSVEFSGGRSYEQYF. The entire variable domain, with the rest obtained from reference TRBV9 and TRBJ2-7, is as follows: DSGVTQTPKHLITATGQRVTLRCSPRSGDLSVYWYQQSLDQGLQFLIQYYNGEERAKGNILERFSAQQFPDLHSELNLSSLELGDSALYFCASSVEFSGGRSYEQYFGPGTRLTVT.

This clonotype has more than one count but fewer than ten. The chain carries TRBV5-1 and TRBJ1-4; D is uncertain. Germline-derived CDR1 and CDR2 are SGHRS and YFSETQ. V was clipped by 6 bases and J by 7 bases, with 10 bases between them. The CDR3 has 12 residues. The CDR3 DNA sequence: TGCGCCAGCACCATTGGTTCTGAAAAACTGTTTTTT. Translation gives CASTIGSEKLFF.

The CDR3 loop is CSVVAGALFEAFF. In DNA, the CDR3 is TGCAGCGTTGTGGCAGGAGCTCTCTTTGAAGCTTTCTTT. The chain uses TRBV29-1 and TRBJ1-1; D is unresolved. Germline assignment: CDR1 SQVTM and CDR2 ANQGSEA. Trimming cost V 4 bases and J 7 bases, with 16 bases left between them. CDR3 size: 13 residues. Full variable domain (remainder filled in from reference TRBV29-1 and TRBJ1-1): SAVISQKPSRDICQRGTSLTIQCQVDSQVTMMFWYRQQPGQSLTLIATANQGSEATYESGFVIDKFPISRPNLTFSTLTVSNMSPEDSSIYLCSVVAGALFEAFFGQGTRLTVV.

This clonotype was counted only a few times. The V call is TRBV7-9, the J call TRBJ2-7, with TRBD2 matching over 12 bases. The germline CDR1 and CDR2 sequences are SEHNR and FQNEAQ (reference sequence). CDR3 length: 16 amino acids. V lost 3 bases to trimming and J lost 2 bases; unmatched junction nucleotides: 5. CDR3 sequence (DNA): TGTGCCAGCAGCTTGGCCGCTAGCGGGAGGGCCTACGAGCAGTACTTC. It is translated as CASSLAASGRAYEQYF.

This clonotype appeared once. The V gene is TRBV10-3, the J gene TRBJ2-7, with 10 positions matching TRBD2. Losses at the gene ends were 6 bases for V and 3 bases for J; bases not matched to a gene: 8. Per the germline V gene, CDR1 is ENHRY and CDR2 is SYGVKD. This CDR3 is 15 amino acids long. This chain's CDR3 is CAISSPGLADYEQYF. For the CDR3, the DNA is TGTGCCATCAGCTCACCCGGACTAGCGGACTACGAGCAGTACTTC.

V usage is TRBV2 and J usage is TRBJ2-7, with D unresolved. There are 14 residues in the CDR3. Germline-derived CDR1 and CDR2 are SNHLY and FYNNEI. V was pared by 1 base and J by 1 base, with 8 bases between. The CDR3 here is CASSEEGKSYEQYF. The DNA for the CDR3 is TGTGCCAGCAGTGAAGAGGGCAAATCCTACGAGCAGTACTTC. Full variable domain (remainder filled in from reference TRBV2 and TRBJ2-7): EPEVTQTPSHQVTQMGQEVILRCVPISNHLYFYWYRQILGQKVEFLVSFYNNEISEKSEIFDDQFSVERPDGSNFTLKIRSTKLEDSAMYFCASSEEGKSYEQYFGPGTRLTVT.

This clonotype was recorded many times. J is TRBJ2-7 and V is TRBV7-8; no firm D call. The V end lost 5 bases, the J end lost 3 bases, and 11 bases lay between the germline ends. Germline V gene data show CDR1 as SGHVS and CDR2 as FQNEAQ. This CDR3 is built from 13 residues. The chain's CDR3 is CASSPIGSYEQYF. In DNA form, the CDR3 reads TGTGCCAGCAGCCCCATAGGTAGCTACGAGCAGTACTTC.

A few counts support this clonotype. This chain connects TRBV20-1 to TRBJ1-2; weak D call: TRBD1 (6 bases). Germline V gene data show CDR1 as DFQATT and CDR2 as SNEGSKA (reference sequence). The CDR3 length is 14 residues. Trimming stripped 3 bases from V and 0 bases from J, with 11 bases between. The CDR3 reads CSARGAGPNYGYTF. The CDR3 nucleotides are TGCAGTGCTAGGGGGGCAGGTCCTAACTATGGCTACACCTTC.

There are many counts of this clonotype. The CDR3 coding sequence is TGTGCCAGCAGTGAAAGGACAGTCTATGGCTACACCTTC. Its translation is CASSERTVYGYTF. J is TRBJ1-2 and V is TRBV2, with D tentatively TRBD1 (6 bases). Germline lookup yields CDR1 SNHLY and CDR2 FYNNEI. The CDR3 length is 13 residues. Between the trimmed V and J ends, which lost 2 bases and 4 bases, there was a span of 8 bases. The whole variable domain, filled in from reference TRBV2 and TRBJ1-2, reads EPEVTQTPSHQVTQMGQEVILRCVPISNHLYFYWYRQILGQKVEFLVSFYNNEISEKSEIFDDQFSVERPDGSNFTLKIRSTKLEDSAMYFCASSERTVYGYTFGSGTRLTVV.

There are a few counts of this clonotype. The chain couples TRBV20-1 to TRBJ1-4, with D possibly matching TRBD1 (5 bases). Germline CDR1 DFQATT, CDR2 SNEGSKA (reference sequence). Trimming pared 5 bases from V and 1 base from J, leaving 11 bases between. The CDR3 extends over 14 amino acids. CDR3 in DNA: TGCAGTGCTTCCACGGGGCGAACTAATGAAAAACTGTTTTTT. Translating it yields CSASTGRTNEKLFF.

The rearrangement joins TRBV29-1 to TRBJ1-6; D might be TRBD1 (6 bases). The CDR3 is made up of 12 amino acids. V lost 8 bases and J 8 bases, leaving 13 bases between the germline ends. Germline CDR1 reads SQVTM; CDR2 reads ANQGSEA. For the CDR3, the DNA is TGCAGCTTCCGGGACAATTATTCACCCCTCCACTTT. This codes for CSFRDNYSPLHF. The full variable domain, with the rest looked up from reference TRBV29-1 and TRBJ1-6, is SAVISQKPSRDICQRGTSLTIQCQVDSQVTMMFWYRQQPGQSLTLIATANQGSEATYESGFVIDKFPISRPNLTFSTLTVSNMSPEDSSIYLCSFRDNYSPLHFGNGTRLTVT.